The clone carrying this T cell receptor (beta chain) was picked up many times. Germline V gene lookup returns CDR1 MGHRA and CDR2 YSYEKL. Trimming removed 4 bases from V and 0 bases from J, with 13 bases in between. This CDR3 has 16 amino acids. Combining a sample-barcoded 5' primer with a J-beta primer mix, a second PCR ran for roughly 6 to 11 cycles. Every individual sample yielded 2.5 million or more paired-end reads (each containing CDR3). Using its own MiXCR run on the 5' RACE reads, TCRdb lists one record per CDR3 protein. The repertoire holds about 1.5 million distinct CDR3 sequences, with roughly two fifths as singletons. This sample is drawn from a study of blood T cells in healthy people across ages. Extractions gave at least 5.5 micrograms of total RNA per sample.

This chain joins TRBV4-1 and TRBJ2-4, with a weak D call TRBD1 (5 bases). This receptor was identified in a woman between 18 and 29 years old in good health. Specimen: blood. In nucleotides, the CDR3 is TGCGCCAGCAGCCTACAGGACCACTTAGCCAAAAACATTCAGTACTTC. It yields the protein CASSLQDHLAKNIQYF.